Each of the 29 T cell receptor beta chains below was sequenced from the same sample in a study of T cell repertoires in cytomegalovirus infection. TCRdb recomputed calls from the reads with MiXCR, one row per CDR3 protein. The sample records approximately 1,000,000 distinct CDR3 sequences, under 40% being singletons. No antigens are known for them. The sequenced sample was cultured CD8+ T cells from PBMCs, obtained from culture after CMV antigen stimulation. The receptor source for this set is a human donor in good health (CMV status not recorded). Some clones in this sample may be carry-over from other donors' samples.

About this clonotype: This may stem from a read error, because a much larger clone lies one nucleotide away. This chain joins TRBV7-8 and TRBJ1-1, with unresolved D. CDR1 and CDR2 (germline): SGHVS, FQNEAQ. V was trimmed by 3 bases and J by 0 bases, leaving 11 bases between them. The CDR3 is made up of 15 amino acids. The CDR3 nucleotides are TGTGCCAGCAGCTTTAGTGTAGAACTGAACACTGAAGCTTTCTTT. It encodes CASSFSVELNTEAFF.

On this clonotype itself: A much larger clone is a single base away; this may be a read error. The gene calls are TRBV7-8 and TRBJ1-4, with D perhaps TRBD1 (6 bases). With 5 bases removed from V and 11 bases from J, the gap between germline ends came to 18 bases. The CDR3 loop spans 14 amino acids. Per the germline V gene, CDR1 is SGHVS and CDR2 is FQNEAQ. CDR3: CASSLWGGRDKLFF. CDR3 nucleotides: TGTGCCAGCAGCCTTTGGGGGGGCCGAGACAAACTGTTTTTT.

The table lists this clonotype with a few counts. J is TRBJ2-5 and V is TRBV6-1; 7 positions match TRBD1. The V and J ends lost 2 bases and 7 bases, in that order; junction bases with no gene match: 4. The length of the CDR3 is 13 residues. In germline, CDR1 is MNHNS, CDR2 SASEGT. The chain's CDR3 is CASSETGVWTQYF. CDR3 DNA: TGTGCCAGCAGTGAAACAGGGGTGTGGACCCAGTACTTC.

This clonotype turned up a few times. This chain links TRBV2 with TRBJ1-5; 7 bases are shared with TRBD1. Germline CDR1 and CDR2: SNHLY and FYNNEI. The CDR3 is made up of 18 amino acids. Germline trimming cut 8 bases from V and 3 bases from J; bases unmatched to any gene: 19. The CDR3 DNA follows: TGTGCCAGCTCGGACAGGAGGAGGAGGGGGGGCAACAATCAGCCCCAGCATTTT. Protein sequence: CASSDRRRRGGNNQPQHF.

This clonotype was counted only a few times. The chain is built from TRBV4-1 and TRBJ2-7; TRBD1 might be the D (6 bases). In germline, CDR1 is MGHRA, CDR2 YSYEKL. V was shortened by 3 bases and J by 0 bases, with 12 bases between the two germline ends. The CDR3 consists of 15 residues. The chain's CDR3 is CASSQVQGDSYEQYF. In DNA form, the CDR3 reads TGCGCCAGCAGCCAGGTACAGGGTGACTCCTACGAGCAGTACTTC.

The chain carries TRBV4-1 and TRBJ1-1, with D unclear. Trimming removed 1 base at V and 6 bases at J, with 18 bases between. Germline CDR1 is MGHRA and CDR2 is YSYEKL. The CDR3 sequence is 16 residues long. In nucleotides, the CDR3 is TGCGCCAGCAGCCAAGGTTTGGATAGGGCAGTCGCTGAAGCTTTCTTT. Translating gives CASSQGLDRAVAEAFF.

Worth noting for this clonotype: One end of the junction varies from germline; a read error may be responsible. The chain joins TRBV6-5 to TRBJ2-1, with D maybe TRBD2 (6 bases). CDR3 length: 15 amino acids. Germline V gene lookup returns CDR1 MNHEY and CDR2 SVGAGI. The CDR3 sequence is CVSSYGSGSYNEQFF. In DNA form, the CDR3 reads TGTGTCAGCAGTTACGGGAGCGGTTCCTACAATGAGCAGTTCTTC.

This clonotype was seen repeatedly, ten times or more. The chain couples TRBV7-8 to TRBJ2-5, with 13 bases matching TRBD2. Germline V gene sequence: CDR1 SGHVS, CDR2 FQNEAQ. This CDR3 region has 19 residues. V shed 3 bases, J shed 5 bases, and the junction held 15 bases outside the gene matches. In nucleotides, the CDR3 is TGTGCCAGCAGCTTCCCCGGACTAGCGGGGGAACTGGGGAGGGAGACCCAGTACTTC. Amino acid sequence: CASSFPGLAGELGRETQYF.

This clonotype was counted a few times. The chain combines TRBV3-1 with TRBJ2-2, with 9 bases identical to TRBD2. The germline gives CDR1 LGHDT, CDR2 YNNKEL (reference sequence). Germline trimming cut 0 bases from V and 4 bases from J; bases unmatched to any gene: 12. The CDR3 spans 19 residues. The CDR3 nucleotides read TGTGCCAGCAGCCAAGATTTCCCCCCGGCGGGGGGGCGCACCGGGGAGCTGTTTTTT. Translating gives CASSQDFPPAGGRTGELFF. The variable domain in full, completed from reference TRBV3-1 and TRBJ2-2, reads DTAVSQTPKYLVTQMGNDKSIKCEQNLGHDTMYWYKQDSKKFLKIMFSYNNKELIINETVPNRFSPKSPDKAHLNLHINSLELGDSAVYFCASSQDFPPAGGRTGELFFGEGSRLTVL.

This clonotype was counted only a few times. This chain uses TRBV9 with TRBJ2-2; 8 nucleotides align to TRBD1. The germline gives CDR1 SGDLS, CDR2 YYNGEE. The J segment lost 5 bases and the V segment lost 1 base, leaving 4 bases of the junction unmatched. The CDR3 covers 15 residues. The CDR3 here is CASSVQGARTGELFF. CDR3 bases: TGTGCCAGCAGCGTACAGGGGGCTAGAACCGGGGAGCTGTTTTTT.

This clonotype occurred many times. This rearrangement joins TRBV7-3 to TRBJ2-3; D unresolved. V lost 3 bases and J lost 6, with 13 bases in between. The germline V gene has CDR1 SGHTA and CDR2 FQGTGA. The CDR3 loop spans 14 amino acids. CDR3 DNA sequence: TGTGCCAGCAGCTTCGACGAAATTAGCGATACGCAGTATTTT. Its translation is CASSFDEISDTQYF. Looking up the rest from reference TRBV7-3 and TRBJ2-3 gives the full variable domain: GAGVSQTPSNKVTEKGKYVELRCDPISGHTALYWYRQSLGQGPEFLIYFQGTGAADDSGLPNDRFFAVRPEGSVSTLKIQRTERGDSAVYLCASSFDEISDTQYFGPGTRLTVL.

This clonotype came up many times. The chain uses TRBV7-6 and TRBJ2-2, with TRBD2 identical over 10 bases. Germline CDR1 SGHVS, CDR2 FNYEAQ. J lost 5 bases, V lost 5 bases, and 5 bases had no gene match. The CDR3 spans 15 residues. The CDR3 DNA reads as TGTGCCAGCAGCCCTAGCGGGGGACCTACCGGGGAGCTGTTTTTT. It encodes CASSPSGGPTGELFF.

This clonotype was detected only a few times. The chain is built from TRBV12-3 or TRBV12-4 and TRBJ1-1; D not resolved. The V end lost 3 bases, the J end lost 7 bases, and 9 bases lay between the germline ends. This CDR3 is built from 12 residues. The CDR3 here is CASSLSQDEAFF. CDR3 sequence (DNA): TGTGCCAGCAGTTTGAGTCAGGATGAAGCTTTCTTT.

In its sample, this clonotype was seen many times. This chain uses TRBV7-2 with TRBJ2-3; D is undetermined. V was clipped by 6 bases and J by 0 bases, with 1 base between them. Germline V lookup: CDR1 SGHTA, CDR2 FQGNSA. This CDR3 is 11 amino acids long. In DNA, the CDR3 is TGTGCCAGCAGGAGCACAGATACGCAGTATTTT. Encoded protein: CASRSTDTQYF.

The chain employs TRBV12-3 or TRBV12-4 and TRBJ1-3; D remains ambiguous. The CDR3 covers 15 residues. V lost 3 bases, J lost 0 bases, and 9 bases lay in between. The CDR3, as DNA: TGTGCCAGCAGTTTCGTCTCGAGCTCTGGAAACACCATATATTTT. This translates into CASSFVSSSGNTIYF.

This clonotype has more than one count but fewer than ten. This sequence joins TRBV12-3 or TRBV12-4 and TRBJ2-3, with TRBD2 identical over 12 bases. This CDR3 spans 19 amino acids. V lost 2 bases, J lost 2 bases, and 11 bases stayed unmatched. CDR3 nucleotide sequence: TGTGCCAGCAGTTTACCCCCGCCGACTAGCGGGGGAGACACAGATACGCAGTATTTT. Amino acids: CASSLPPPTSGGDTDTQYF.

This clonotype was detected ten times or more. V gene TRBV7-8 combines with J gene TRBJ1-4; D call uncertain. The CDR3 loop spans 15 amino acids. CDR1 SGHVS and CDR2 FQNEAQ come from the germline V gene. The ends were cut back, 2 bases at V and 3 bases at J, with 10 bases in the middle. This chain's CDR3 is CASSLRAGANEKLFF. The CDR3 DNA reads as TGTGCCAGCAGCTTAAGGGCTGGGGCTAATGAAAAACTGTTTTTT.

The rearrangement links TRBV5-1 to TRBJ2-3; 8 nucleotides match TRBD1. This CDR3 region has 15 residues. Trimming removed 3 bases from V and 7 bases from J; junction bases left unmatched: 10. Germline CDR1 SGHRS, CDR2 YFSETQ. CDR3 nucleotide sequence: TGCGCCAGCAGCTCTGGACAGGGAGTGGGTTATACGCAGTATTTT. Translation: CASSSGQGVGYTQYF. The full variable domain, completed using reference TRBV5-1 and TRBJ2-3, is KAGVTQTPRYLIKTRGQQVTLSCSPISGHRSVSWYQQTPGQGLQFLFEYFSETQRNKGNFPGRFSGRQFSNSRSEMNVSTLELGDSALYLCASSSGQGVGYTQYFGPGTRLTVL.

The gene calls are TRBV9 and TRBJ2-6; 7 nucleotides agree with TRBD1. CDR1 is SGDLS, CDR2 YYNGEE, per germline. CDR3 length: 16 residues. Trimming cost V 3 bases and J 4 bases; bases outside gene matches: 7. CDR3 region: CASSALGGHGANVLTF. The CDR3 DNA sequence: TGTGCCAGCAGCGCGTTAGGGGGCCACGGGGCCAACGTCCTGACTTTC.

This chain links TRBV6-2 or TRBV6-3 with TRBJ1-2; the match to TRBD1 covers 9 bases. The CDR3 sequence is 13 residues long. The germline CDR1 and CDR2 sequences are MNHEY and SVGEGT. The junction had 0 bases not matched to a gene; V was cut back by 1 base and J by 6 bases. This chain's CDR3 is CASSYWDRDGYTF. In DNA, the CDR3 is TGTGCCAGCAGTTACTGGGACAGGGATGGCTACACCTTC.

This clonotype was seen only a few times. This sequence joins TRBV6-1 and TRBJ1-1, with 7 positions matching TRBD1. Germline V CDR1 and CDR2: MNHNS, SASEGT. Trimming at V came to 8 bases and at J to 7 bases, leaving 10 bases not matched to a gene. This CDR3 has 13 residues. The CDR3 sequence: CASRGPDRVEAFF. CDR3 sequence (DNA): TGTGCCAGCCGAGGGCCCGACAGGGTTGAAGCTTTCTTT.

The V gene is TRBV28, the J gene TRBJ1-2; D perhaps matches TRBD1 (5 bases). CDR3 length: 17 amino acids. Looked up from germline, CDR1 is MDHEN and CDR2 is SYDVKM. Trimming left V 5 bases short and J 4 bases short, with 23 bases between. The CDR3 nucleotides read TGTGCCAGCAGTCTCGTCGGGGCGCAGGCCAGACTCTATGGCTACACCTTC. The encoded protein is CASSLVGAQARLYGYTF.

As DNA, the CDR3 is TGTGCCAGCCTTCTCGGCGGCTACACCTTC. Residues: CASLLGGYTF. The chain combines TRBV6-6 with TRBJ1-2; D call uncertain. The CDR3 is 10 residues long. Looked up from germline, CDR1 is MNHNY and CDR2 is SVGAGI (reference sequence). V lost 8 bases and J lost 8, with 9 bases in between.

In the case of this clonotype: One end of the junction varies from germline; a read error may be responsible. The rearrangement joins TRBV20-1 to TRBJ2-1; 7 nucleotides line up with TRBD1. From germline, CDR1 is DFQATT and CDR2 SNEGSKA (reference sequence). There are 13 residues in the CDR3. This CDR3 is CSTSTGDYNEQFF. The CDR3 coding sequence is TGCAGTACTAGTACAGGGGACTACAATGAGCAGTTCTTC.

The chain links TRBV5-1 to TRBJ2-3; D possibly corresponds to TRBD2 (5 bases). Looked up from germline, CDR1 is SGHRS and CDR2 is YFSETQ. Trimming removed 0 bases at V and 2 bases at J, with 7 bases between. The CDR3 runs 14 residues. The CDR3 loop reads CASSLVTITDTQYF. In nucleotides, the CDR3 is TGCGCCAGCAGCTTGGTGACTATCACAGATACGCAGTATTTT.

This clonotype was seen a handful of times. This chain links TRBV6-1 with TRBJ1-1; D may be TRBD1 (5 bases). Trimming cost V 4 bases and J 1 base, with 13 bases left between them. Germline CDR1 is MNHNS and CDR2 is SASEGT. The CDR3 totals 15 residues. CDR3 amino acids: CASSAWDLENTEAFF. In DNA, the CDR3 is TGTGCCAGCAGTGCCTGGGACCTGGAGAACACTGAAGCTTTCTTT.

There are many counts of this clonotype. V gene TRBV7-2 combines with J gene TRBJ2-3; TRBD1 agrees at 8 bases. CDR3 size: 17 residues. V was pared by 2 bases and J by 3 bases, with 10 bases of the junction left unmatched. The germline CDR1 and CDR2 sequences are SGHTA and FQGNSA. The CDR3 reads CASSLYRGKSRTDTQYF. CDR3 nucleotide sequence: TGTGCCAGCAGCTTATACAGGGGGAAGAGTCGGACAGATACGCAGTATTTT.

This clonotype was counted a few times. This rearrangement joins TRBV7-9 to TRBJ2-1; 7 bases fit TRBD2. CDR1 and CDR2 (germline): SEHNR, FQNEAQ (reference sequence). Germline trimming cut 0 bases from V and 9 bases from J; bases unmatched to any gene: 8. The CDR3 sequence is 15 residues long. In nucleotides, the CDR3 is TGTGCCAGCAGCTTAGCGGGGGGGGAATGGCTTGAGCAGTTCTTC. Protein: CASSLAGGEWLEQFF.

V and J are TRBV6-6 and TRBJ2-3; D might be TRBD1 (5 bases). Per the germline V gene, CDR1 is MNHNY and CDR2 is SVGAGI (reference sequence). The CDR3 is 16 residues long. Trimming took 2 bases from V and 5 from J, leaving 17 bases between them. The CDR3 DNA reads TGTGCCAGCAGTTACGTTAAGAGACAGTATAAAGATACGCAGTATTTT. Residues: CASSYVKRQYKDTQYF.